This TCR beta chain appears in the sequencing data of a study of blood T cells in healthy people across ages. The study, taken as a whole, reports: Estimates of total diversity, which came from one million sequenced T cells, were considered to be underestimates. Roughly linear declines in TCR beta diversity per million T cells occurred with age.

For the second PCR, which ran for about 7 to 11 cycles, a sample-barcoded 5' primer and a J-beta primer mix were used. Each TCR beta cDNA got a 12-nucleotide random molecular identifier. Each CDR3 protein gets one entry after TCRdb re-called the 5' RACE reads with MiXCR. The sample includes under 850,000 distinct CDR3 sequences, roughly 34% of them seen just once. With respect to this clonotype: The antigen remains unidentified.

CDR3 size: 16 residues. V lost 4 bases, J lost 1 base, and 5 bases stayed unmatched. Sequencing was carried out using blood. The sequence was obtained from a man between 18 and 29 years old in good health. This chain uses TRBV12-3 or TRBV12-4 with TRBJ2-3; 10 nucleotides match TRBD1. The CDR3 reads CASSSPGTGGTDTQYF. DNA for the CDR3: TGTGCCAGCAGTTCCCCCGGGACAGGGGGCACAGATACGCAGTATTTT.